One sample yielded the 17 T cell receptor beta chains listed below, sequenced in a study of metastatic and nonmetastatic thyroid tumors. The entire patient cohort was treatment-naive prior to thyroid surgery. TCRdb re-processed the PCR reads through MiXCR. The table has roughly 83,000 clones, more than 12% seen once. Sequencing input: blood. The receptor set was obtained from a female donor with papillary thyroid cancer or a benign thyroid nodule (not recorded which). Some clones in this sample may be carry-over from other donors' samples.

About this clone itself: This sequence may be a read error, since a much larger clone differs from it by one base. The J gene is TRBJ2-3, the V gene TRBV12-3 or TRBV12-4; 8 nucleotides agree with TRBD2. Unmatched junction bases numbered 9, after V lost 5 bases and J lost 5 bases. The CDR3 consists of 15 residues. CDR3 loop: CASSPLAGLRDTQYF. CDR3 nucleotides: TGTGCCAGCAGTCCCCTAGCGGGCCTGCGAGATACGCAGTATTTT.

Ten or more counts support this clone. V and J are TRBV4-1 and TRBJ1-1, with D possibly being TRBD1 (6 bases). The germline V and J ends were trimmed by 0 bases and 4 bases, with 12 bases remaining between them. CDR1 MGHRA and CDR2 YSYEKL come from the germline V gene. The CDR3 sequence is 15 residues long. The CDR3 DNA is TGCGCCAGCAGCCAAGATCTCAAAGGGGGCACTGAAGCTTTCTTT. This gives the protein CASSQDLKGGTEAFF.

This clone occurred many times. This sequence joins TRBV5-1 and TRBJ2-1; the match to TRBD1 covers 7 bases. The CDR3 sequence is 14 residues long. Germline trimming cut 8 bases from V and 6 bases from J; bases unmatched to any gene: 11. The germline gives CDR1 SGHRS, CDR2 YFSETQ. The CDR3 loop is CASARQGAGNEQFF. The CDR3 DNA follows: TGCGCCAGTGCCAGACAGGGCGCGGGCAATGAGCAGTTCTTC.

There are many counts of this clone. The rearrangement uses TRBV12-5 and TRBJ2-7; 8 nucleotides align to TRBD1. This CDR3 is built from 17 residues. The germline V gene encodes CDR1 LGHNT and CDR2 FRNRAP. Trimming cost V 5 bases and J 1 base; bases outside gene matches: 13. For the CDR3, the DNA is TGTGCTAGTGGTCCCAAATCCAACAGGGGGGATTCCTACGAGCAGTACTTC. It encodes CASGPKSNRGDSYEQYF.

Notes on this clone: This clone may be a read error of a much larger clone one base away. The V gene is TRBV20-1, the J gene TRBJ1-1; D gene ambiguous. CDR1 DFQATT and CDR2 SNEGSKA come from the germline V gene (reference sequence). V dropped 6 bases and J dropped 0 bases, with 14 bases sitting between them. The CDR3 is 14 residues long. The CDR3 region has the DNA TGCAGTGCCCGCCGGTTGCAGATGAACACTGAAGCTTTCTTT. As protein: CSARRLQMNTEAFF.

The sample holds many counts of this clone. The gene calls are TRBV7-6 and TRBJ2-7; perhaps TRBD2 as D (6 bases). V gave up 3 bases and J gave up 0 bases, with 15 bases separating them. CDR1 is SGHVS and CDR2 is FNYEAQ in the germline V gene. The CDR3 extends over 16 amino acids. For the CDR3, the DNA is TGTGCCAGCAGCTTTACCCTAGCCGGGGGCTCCTACGAGCAGTACTTC. This codes for CASSFTLAGGSYEQYF.

At least ten counts were recorded for this clone. J is TRBJ1-3 and V is TRBV5-5, with 7 bases that match TRBD1. CDR3 length: 13 amino acids. The germline V gene has CDR1 SGHKS and CDR2 YYEKEE (reference sequence). The V segment lost 4 bases and the J segment 8 bases; nucleotides outside the gene matches: 6. This CDR3 is CASSETGADTIYF. The DNA of the CDR3 is TGTGCCAGCAGCGAAACAGGGGCGGACACCATATATTTT.

In its sample, this clone was seen many times. The chain recombines TRBV19 with TRBJ2-5, with a tentative D call TRBD2 (5 bases). Germline-derived CDR1 and CDR2 are LNHDA and SQIVND (reference sequence). CDR3 length: 15 amino acids. The germline V and J ends were trimmed by 2 bases and 4 bases, with 14 bases remaining between them. CDR3 in DNA: TGTGCCAGTAGTATACTATTTAGACGGGGAGAGACCCAGTACTTC. This codes for CASSILFRRGETQYF.

This clone turned up a few times. This chain connects TRBV5-4 to TRBJ2-7; possibly TRBD2 for D (6 bases). V was shortened by 0 bases and J by 2 bases, with 12 bases between the two germline ends. The CDR3 runs to 15 residues. Germline lookup yields CDR1 SGHNT and CDR2 YYREEE (reference sequence). The CDR3 region is CASSLGRDWAYEQYF. Here the CDR3 DNA reads TGTGCCAGCAGCTTGGGGAGGGATTGGGCCTACGAGCAGTACTTC.

This clone was seen at least ten times. The genes are TRBV5-1 and TRBJ2-1, with 7 bases aligning to TRBD2. V was clipped by 3 bases and J by 7 bases; unmatched bases: 7. Germline V lookup: CDR1 SGHRS, CDR2 YFSETQ. The CDR3 is 14 amino acids. In DNA form, the CDR3 reads TGCGCCAGCAGCTCCGGGGGGAACGAAAATGAGCAGTTCTTC. Translated, it gives CASSSGGNENEQFF.

This clone was seen repeatedly, ten times or more. The J gene is TRBJ2-1, the V gene TRBV29-1; a possible D gene is TRBD1 (5 bases). Germline V lookup: CDR1 SQVTM, CDR2 ANQGSEA. The CDR3 runs to 14 residues. V was cut by 8 bases and J by 0 bases, with 14 bases left in between. As DNA, the CDR3 is TGCAGCACGACAGACGAGTCCTCCTACAATGAGCAGTTCTTC. It yields the protein CSTTDESSYNEQFF.

Ten or more counts support this clone. Other DNA sequences of this sample code for an identical CDR3. The V and J genes are TRBV14 and TRBJ1-2, with D possibly being TRBD1 (6 bases). CDR3 size: 17 residues. V lost 0 bases and J lost 8, with 22 bases in between. Germline-derived CDR1 and CDR2 are SGHDN and FVKESK. The CDR3 coding sequence is TGTGCCAGCAGCCAAGATCTTACGACAGGCGGGGGAGTGGGCTACACCTTC. Residues: CASSQDLTTGGGVGYTF.

This clone was seen ten or more times. The V and J genes are TRBV20-1 and TRBJ1-3; D is unclear. Germline lookup yields CDR1 DFQATT and CDR2 SNEGSKA (reference sequence). This CDR3 comprises 15 residues. Deletions cut 0 bases from V and 0 bases from J, with 9 bases between. The DNA for the CDR3 is TGCAGTGCTAGAGATACCGGAGCCTCTGGAAACACCATATATTTT. Its translation: CSARDTGASGNTIYF.

The rearrangement joins TRBV11-2 to TRBJ1-2; 8 bases are a match to TRBD1. The length of the CDR3 is 17 residues. V trimming: 11 bases; J trimming: 4 bases; junction bases outside the gene matches: 21. Germline values: CDR1 SGHAT, CDR2 FQNNGV. CDR3 sequence: CAGVPGDRWRGVYGYTF. CDR3 nucleotide sequence: TGTGCCGGCGTCCCCGGGGACAGGTGGCGCGGGGTCTATGGCTACACCTTC.

This clone was detected a few times. Since a much larger clone is just one base distant, this may be a read error. The chain is built from TRBV20-1 and TRBJ2-2, with 9 bases lining up with TRBD2. There are 15 residues in the CDR3. Germline values: CDR1 DFQATT, CDR2 SNEGSKA (reference sequence). Trimming took 0 bases from V and 10 from J; bases not matched to a gene: 9. CDR3 nucleotide sequence: TGCAGTGCTAGAGATCTAGCGGGGCGGGTCGTGGAGCTGTTTTTT. This gives the protein CSARDLAGRVVELFF.

The V call is TRBV12-3 or TRBV12-4, the J call TRBJ1-1; TRBD1 is a possible D gene (5 bases). The CDR3 covers 12 residues. The germline V and J ends were trimmed by 8 bases and 3 bases, with 10 bases remaining between them. CDR3 sequence: CASGQGHTEAFF. CDR3 in DNA: TGTGCCAGCGGGCAGGGTCACACTGAAGCTTTCTTT.

For this clone: A much larger clone is a single base away; this may be a read error. The V and J genes are TRBV5-1 and TRBJ1-4; possible D gene TRBD1, 5 bases. V lost 2 bases to trimming and J lost 6 bases, with 14 bases between them. CDR3 length: 15 amino acids. The V gene's germline CDR1 is SGHRS and CDR2 YFSETQ. The CDR3 reads CASSLSRLGDEKLFF. DNA for the CDR3: TGCGCCAGCAGCTTATCAAGGTTAGGGGATGAAAAACTGTTTTTT.